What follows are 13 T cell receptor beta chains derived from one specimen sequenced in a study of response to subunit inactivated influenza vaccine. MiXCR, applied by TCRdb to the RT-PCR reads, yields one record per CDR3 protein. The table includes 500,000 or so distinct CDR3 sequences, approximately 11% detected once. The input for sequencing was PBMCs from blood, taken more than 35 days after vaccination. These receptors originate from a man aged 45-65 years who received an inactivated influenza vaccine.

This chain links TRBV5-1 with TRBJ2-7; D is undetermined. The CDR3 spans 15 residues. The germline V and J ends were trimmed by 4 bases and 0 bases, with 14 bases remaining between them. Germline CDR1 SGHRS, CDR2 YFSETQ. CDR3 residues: CASSRGGERSYEQYF. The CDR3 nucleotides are TGCGCCAGCAGCCGCGGCGGAGAACGCTCCTACGAGCAGTACTTC.

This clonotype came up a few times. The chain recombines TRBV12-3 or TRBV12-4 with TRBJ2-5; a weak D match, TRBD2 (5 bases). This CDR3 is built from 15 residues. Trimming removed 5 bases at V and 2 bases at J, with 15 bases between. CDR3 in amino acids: CASSPDGIRQETQYF. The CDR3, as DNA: TGTGCCAGCAGTCCAGACGGGATAAGACAAGAGACCCAGTACTTC.

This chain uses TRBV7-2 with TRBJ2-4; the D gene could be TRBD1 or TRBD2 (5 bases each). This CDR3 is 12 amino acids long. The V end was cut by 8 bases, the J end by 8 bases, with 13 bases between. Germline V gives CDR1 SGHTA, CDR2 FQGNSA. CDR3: CASGALGDIQYF. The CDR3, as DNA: TGTGCCAGCGGCGCTCTGGGGGACATTCAGTACTTC. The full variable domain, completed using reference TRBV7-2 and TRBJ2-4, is GAGVSQSPSNKVTEKGKDVELRCDPISGHTALYWYRQSLGQGLEFLIYFQGNSAPDKSGLPSDRFSAERTGGSVSTLTIQRTQQEDSAVYLCASGALGDIQYFGAGTRLSVL.

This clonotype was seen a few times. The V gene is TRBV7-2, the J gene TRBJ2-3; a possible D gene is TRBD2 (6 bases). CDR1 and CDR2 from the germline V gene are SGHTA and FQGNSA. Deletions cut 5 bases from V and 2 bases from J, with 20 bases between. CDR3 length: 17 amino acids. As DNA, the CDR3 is TGTGCCAGCAGCCTCGCCGGGACTCCTGTATCCACAGATACGCAGTATTTT. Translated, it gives CASSLAGTPVSTDTQYF.

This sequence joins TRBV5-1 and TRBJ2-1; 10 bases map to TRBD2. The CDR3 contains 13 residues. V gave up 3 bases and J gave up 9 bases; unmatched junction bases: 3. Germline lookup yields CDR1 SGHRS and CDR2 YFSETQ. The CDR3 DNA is TGCGCCAGCAGCTCCGGACTAGCGGTTGAGCAGTTCTTC. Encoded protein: CASSSGLAVEQFF.

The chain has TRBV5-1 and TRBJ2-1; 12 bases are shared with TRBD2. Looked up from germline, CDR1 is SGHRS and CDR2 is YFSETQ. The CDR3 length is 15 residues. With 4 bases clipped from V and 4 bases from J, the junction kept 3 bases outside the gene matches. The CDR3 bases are TGCGCCAGCAGCATAGGGACTAGCGGGTACAATGAGCAGTTCTTC. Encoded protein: CASSIGTSGYNEQFF.

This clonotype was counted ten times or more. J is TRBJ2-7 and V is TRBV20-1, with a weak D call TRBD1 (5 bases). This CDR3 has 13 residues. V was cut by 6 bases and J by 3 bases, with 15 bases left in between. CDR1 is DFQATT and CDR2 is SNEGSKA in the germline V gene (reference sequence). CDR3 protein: CSASPRADYEQYF. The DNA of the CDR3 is TGCAGTGCAAGCCCCAGGGCGGACTACGAGCAGTACTTC.

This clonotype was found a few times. The CDR3 bases are TGTGCCAGCAGCTCGCAGGGATGGGGATCTAATGAAAAACTGTTTTTT. Amino acid sequence: CASSSQGWGSNEKLFF. This chain uses TRBV11-2 with TRBJ1-4; D perhaps matches TRBD1 (5 bases). V was shortened by 4 bases and J by 3 bases, with 15 bases between the two germline ends. Germline CDR1 SGHAT, CDR2 FQNNGV. This CDR3 contains 16 residues.

The CDR3 DNA sequence: TGTGCCAGCAGCATCCGACAGAACTCCTACAATGAGCAGTTCTTC. It codes for CASSIRQNSYNEQFF. This chain connects TRBV7-9 to TRBJ2-1; D possibly corresponds to TRBD1 (5 bases). The CDR3 spans 15 residues. Trimming left V 5 bases short and J 0 bases short, with 11 bases between. Germline CDR1 and CDR2: SEHNR and FQNEAQ (reference sequence).

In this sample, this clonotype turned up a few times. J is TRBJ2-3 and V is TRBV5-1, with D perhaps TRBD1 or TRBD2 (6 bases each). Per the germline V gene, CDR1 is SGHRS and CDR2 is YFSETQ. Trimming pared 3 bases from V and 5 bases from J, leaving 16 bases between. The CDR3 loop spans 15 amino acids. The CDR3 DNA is TGCGCCAGCAGCTCGGCACAGGGCGGGATAGATACGCAGTATTTT. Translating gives CASSSAQGGIDTQYF.

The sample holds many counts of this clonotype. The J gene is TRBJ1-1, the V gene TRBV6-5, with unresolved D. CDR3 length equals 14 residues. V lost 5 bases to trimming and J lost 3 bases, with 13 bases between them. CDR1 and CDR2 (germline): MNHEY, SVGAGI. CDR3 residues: CASSTLVRDTEAFF. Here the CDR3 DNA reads TGTGCCAGCAGTACCCTGGTCCGGGACACTGAAGCTTTCTTT.

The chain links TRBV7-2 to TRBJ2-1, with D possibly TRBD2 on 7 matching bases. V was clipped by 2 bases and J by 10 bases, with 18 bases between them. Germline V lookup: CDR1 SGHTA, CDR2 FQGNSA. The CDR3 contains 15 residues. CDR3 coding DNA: TGTGCCAGCAGCTTAATGTCACTAGCGCAGGGGGAGCAGTTCTTC. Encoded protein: CASSLMSLAQGEQFF. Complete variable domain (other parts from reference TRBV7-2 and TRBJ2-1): GAGVSQSPSNKVTEKGKDVELRCDPISGHTALYWYRQSLGQGLEFLIYFQGNSAPDKSGLPSDRFSAERTGGSVSTLTIQRTQQEDSAVYLCASSLMSLAQGEQFFGPGTRLTVL.

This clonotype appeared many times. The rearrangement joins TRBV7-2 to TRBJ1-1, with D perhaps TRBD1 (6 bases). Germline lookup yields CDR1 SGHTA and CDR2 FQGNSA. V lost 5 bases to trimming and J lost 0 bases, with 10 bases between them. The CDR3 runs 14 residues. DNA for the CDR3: TGTGCCAGCAGCCGCCAGGGGATGAACACTGAAGCTTTCTTT. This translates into CASSRQGMNTEAFF.